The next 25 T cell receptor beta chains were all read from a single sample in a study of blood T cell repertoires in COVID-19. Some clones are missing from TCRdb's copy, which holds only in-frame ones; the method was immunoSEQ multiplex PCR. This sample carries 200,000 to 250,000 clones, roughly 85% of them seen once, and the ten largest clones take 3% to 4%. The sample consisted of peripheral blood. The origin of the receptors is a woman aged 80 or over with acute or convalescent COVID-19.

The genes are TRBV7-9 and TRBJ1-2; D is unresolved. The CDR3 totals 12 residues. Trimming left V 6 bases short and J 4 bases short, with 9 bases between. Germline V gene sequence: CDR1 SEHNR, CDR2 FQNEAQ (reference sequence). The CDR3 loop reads CASRLDIYGYTF. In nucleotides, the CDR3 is TGTGCCAGCAGACTCGACATCTATGGCTACACCTTC. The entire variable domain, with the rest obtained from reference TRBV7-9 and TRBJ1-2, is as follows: DTGVSQNPRHKITKRGQNVTFRCDPISEHNRLYWYRQTLGQGPEFLTYFQNEAQLEKSRLLSDRFSAERPKGSFSTLEIQRTEQGDSAMYLCASRLDIYGYTFGSGTRLTVV.

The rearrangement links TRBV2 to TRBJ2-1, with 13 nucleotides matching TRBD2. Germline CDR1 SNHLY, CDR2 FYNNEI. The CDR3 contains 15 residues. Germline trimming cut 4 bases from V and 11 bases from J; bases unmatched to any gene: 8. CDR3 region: CASSGETSGGPKQFF. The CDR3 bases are TGTGCCAGCAGTGGCGAGACTAGCGGGGGGCCCAAGCAGTTCTTC.

This CDR3 reads CASSQGTIANYGYTF. The CDR3 DNA follows: TGTGCCAGCAGCCAAGGGACAATAGCTAACTATGGCTACACCTTC. The chain is built from TRBV3-1 (or the pseudogene TRBV3-2) and TRBJ1-2; tentatively, D is TRBD1 (5 bases). Trimming pared 1 base from V and 0 bases from J, leaving 9 bases between. The germline V gene has CDR1 LGHDT and CDR2 YNNKEL (reference sequence). The CDR3 loop spans 15 amino acids.

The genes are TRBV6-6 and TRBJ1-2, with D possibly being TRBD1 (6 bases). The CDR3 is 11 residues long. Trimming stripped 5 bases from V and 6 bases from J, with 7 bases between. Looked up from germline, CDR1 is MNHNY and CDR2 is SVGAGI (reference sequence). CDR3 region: CASSNRDGYTF. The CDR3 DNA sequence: TGTGCCAGCAGTAACAGGGATGGCTACACCTTC.

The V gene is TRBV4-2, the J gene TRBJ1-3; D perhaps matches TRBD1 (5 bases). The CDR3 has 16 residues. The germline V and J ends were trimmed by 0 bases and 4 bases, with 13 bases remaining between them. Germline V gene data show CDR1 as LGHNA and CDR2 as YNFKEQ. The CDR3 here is CASSQDGRGGGNTIYF. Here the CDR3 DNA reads TGTGCCAGCAGCCAAGATGGGCGGGGGGGAGGAAACACCATATATTTT.

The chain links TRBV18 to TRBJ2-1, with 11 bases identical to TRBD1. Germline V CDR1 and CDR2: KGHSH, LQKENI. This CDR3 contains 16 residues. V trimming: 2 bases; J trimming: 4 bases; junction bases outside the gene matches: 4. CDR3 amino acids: CASSPSGTGGYNEQFF. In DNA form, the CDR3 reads TGTGCCAGCTCACCATCCGGGACAGGGGGGTACAATGAGCAGTTCTTC.

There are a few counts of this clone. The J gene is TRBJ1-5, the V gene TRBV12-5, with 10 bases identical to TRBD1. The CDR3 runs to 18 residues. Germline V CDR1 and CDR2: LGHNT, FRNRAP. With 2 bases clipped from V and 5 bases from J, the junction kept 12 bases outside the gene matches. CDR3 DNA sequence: TGTGCTAGTGGTTTGCCCCTTTCCCGGGACAGGGGATATCAGCCCCAGCATTTT. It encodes CASGLPLSRDRGYQPQHF.

The CDR3 nucleotides are TGTGCCAGCAGCTCCAGGGTCGAGAGTGAAAAACTGTTTTTT. Protein product: CASSSRVESEKLFF. The chain combines TRBV11-3 with TRBJ1-4, with D tentatively TRBD1 (5 bases). The germline CDR1 and CDR2 sequences are SGHNT and YENEEA. CDR3 size: 14 residues. The V end lost 4 bases, the J end lost 7 bases, and 13 bases lay between the germline ends.

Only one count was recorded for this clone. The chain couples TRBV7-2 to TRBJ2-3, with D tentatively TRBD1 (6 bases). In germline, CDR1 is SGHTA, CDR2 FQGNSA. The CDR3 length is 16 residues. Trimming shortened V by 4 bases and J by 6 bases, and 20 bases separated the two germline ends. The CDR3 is CASSSRPPGVLDTQYF. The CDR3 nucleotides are TGTGCCAGCAGCTCCCGGCCGCCAGGGGTCTTGGATACGCAGTATTTT.

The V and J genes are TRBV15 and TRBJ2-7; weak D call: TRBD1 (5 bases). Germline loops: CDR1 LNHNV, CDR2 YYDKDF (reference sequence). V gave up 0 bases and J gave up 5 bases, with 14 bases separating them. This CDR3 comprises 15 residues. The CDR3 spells CATSRDYRQPNEQYF. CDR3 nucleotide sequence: TGTGCCACCAGCAGAGATTACCGACAGCCGAACGAGCAGTACTTC. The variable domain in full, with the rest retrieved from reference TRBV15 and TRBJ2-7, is DAMVIQNPRYQVTQFGKPVTLSCSQTLNHNVMYWYQQKSSQAPKLLFHYYDKDFNNEADTPDNFQSRRPNTSFCFLDIRSPGLGDTAMYLCATSRDYRQPNEQYFGPGTRLTVT.

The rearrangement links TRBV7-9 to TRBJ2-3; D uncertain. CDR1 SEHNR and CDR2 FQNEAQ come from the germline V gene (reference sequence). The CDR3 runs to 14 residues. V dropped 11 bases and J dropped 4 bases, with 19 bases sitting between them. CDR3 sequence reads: CARSPLVGSDTQYF. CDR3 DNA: TGTGCCCGATCCCCCCTTGTCGGGTCAGATACGCAGTATTTT.

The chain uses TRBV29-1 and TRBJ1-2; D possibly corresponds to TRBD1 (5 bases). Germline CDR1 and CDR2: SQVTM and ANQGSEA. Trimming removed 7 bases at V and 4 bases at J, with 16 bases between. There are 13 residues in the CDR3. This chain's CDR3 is CSATLGLPYGYTF. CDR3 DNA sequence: TGCAGCGCTACACTGGGACTCCCCTATGGCTACACCTTC.

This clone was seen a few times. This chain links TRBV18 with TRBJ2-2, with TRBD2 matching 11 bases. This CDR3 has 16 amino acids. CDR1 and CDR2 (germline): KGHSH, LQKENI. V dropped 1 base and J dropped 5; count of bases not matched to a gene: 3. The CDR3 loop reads CASSPRPSGGTGELFF. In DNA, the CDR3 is TGTGCCAGCTCACCACGCCCTAGCGGGGGGACCGGGGAGCTGTTTTTT.

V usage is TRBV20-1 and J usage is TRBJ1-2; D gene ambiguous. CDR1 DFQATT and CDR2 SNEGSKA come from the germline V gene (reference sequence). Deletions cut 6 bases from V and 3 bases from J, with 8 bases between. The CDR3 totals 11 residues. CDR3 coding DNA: TGCAGTGCCTACGGGGACTATGGCTACACCTTC. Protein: CSAYGDYGYTF.

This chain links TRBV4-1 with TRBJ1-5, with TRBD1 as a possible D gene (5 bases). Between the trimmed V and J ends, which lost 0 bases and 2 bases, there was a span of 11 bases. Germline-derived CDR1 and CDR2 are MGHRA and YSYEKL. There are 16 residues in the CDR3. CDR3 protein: CASSQDASQGNQPQHF. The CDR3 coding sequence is TGCGCCAGCAGCCAAGATGCATCACAGGGCAATCAGCCCCAGCATTTT.

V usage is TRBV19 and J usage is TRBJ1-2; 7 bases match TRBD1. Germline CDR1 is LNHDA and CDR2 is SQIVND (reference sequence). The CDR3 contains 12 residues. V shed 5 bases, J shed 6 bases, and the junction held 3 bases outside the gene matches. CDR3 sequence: CASSPQGDGYTF. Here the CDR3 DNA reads TGTGCCAGTAGTCCGCAGGGGGATGGCTACACCTTC.

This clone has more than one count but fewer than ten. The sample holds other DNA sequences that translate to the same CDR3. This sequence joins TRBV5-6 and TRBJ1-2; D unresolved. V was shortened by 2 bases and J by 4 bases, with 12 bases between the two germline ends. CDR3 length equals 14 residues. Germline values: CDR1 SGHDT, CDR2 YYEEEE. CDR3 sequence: CASSFWTGSYGYTF. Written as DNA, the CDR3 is TGTGCCAGCAGCTTCTGGACGGGGAGCTATGGCTACACCTTC.

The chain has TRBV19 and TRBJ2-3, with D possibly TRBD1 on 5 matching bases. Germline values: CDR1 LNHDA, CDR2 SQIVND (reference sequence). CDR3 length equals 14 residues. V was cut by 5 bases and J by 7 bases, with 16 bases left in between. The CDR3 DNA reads TGTGCCAGTAGTGCGGACATGGTCCAGAATACGCAGTATTTT. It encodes CASSADMVQNTQYF.

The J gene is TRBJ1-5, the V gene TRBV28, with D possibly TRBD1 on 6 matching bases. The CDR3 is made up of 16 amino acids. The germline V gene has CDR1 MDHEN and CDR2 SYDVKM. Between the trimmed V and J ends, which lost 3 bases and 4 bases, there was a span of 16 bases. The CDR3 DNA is TGTGCCAGCAGTTTTTTCAGGGGTTATACAAATCAGCCCCAGCATTTT. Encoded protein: CASSFFRGYTNQPQHF.

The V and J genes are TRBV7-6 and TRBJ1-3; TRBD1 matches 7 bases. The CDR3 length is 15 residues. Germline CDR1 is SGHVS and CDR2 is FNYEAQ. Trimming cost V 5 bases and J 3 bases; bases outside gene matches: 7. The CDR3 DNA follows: TGTGCCAGCAGCGCCAGACAGGGCCTTGGAAACACCATATATTTT. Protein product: CASSARQGLGNTIYF. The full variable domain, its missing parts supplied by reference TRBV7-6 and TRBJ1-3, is GAGVSQSPRYKVTKRGQDVALRCDPISGHVSLYWYRQALGQGPEFLTYFNYEAQQDKSGLPNDRFSAERPEGSISTLTIQRTEQRDSAMYRCASSARQGLGNTIYFGEGSWLTVV.

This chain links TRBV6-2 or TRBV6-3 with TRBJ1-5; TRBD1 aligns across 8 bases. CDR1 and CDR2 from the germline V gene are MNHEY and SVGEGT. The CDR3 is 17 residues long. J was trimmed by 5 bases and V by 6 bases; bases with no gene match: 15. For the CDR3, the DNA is TGTGCCAGCAGCCCTAACCGCGGGACAGGCCCCCATCAGCCCCAGCATTTT. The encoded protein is CASSPNRGTGPHQPQHF.

For the CDR3, the DNA is TGTGCCAGCAGTTTGAACAGGGGGAACTATGGCTACACCTTC. Protein product: CASSLNRGNYGYTF. J is TRBJ1-2 and V is TRBV27; 8 bases align to TRBD1. J gave up 2 bases and V 3 bases, and 2 bases lay outside the gene matches. The germline CDR1 and CDR2 sequences are MNHEY and SMNVEV (reference sequence). The length of the CDR3 is 14 residues.

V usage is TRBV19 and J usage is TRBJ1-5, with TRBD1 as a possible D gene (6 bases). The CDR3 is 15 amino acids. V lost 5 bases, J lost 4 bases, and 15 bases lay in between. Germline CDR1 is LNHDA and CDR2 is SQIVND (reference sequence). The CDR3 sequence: CASSLTGTPNQPQHF. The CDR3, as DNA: TGTGCCAGTAGTTTGACAGGTACACCAAATCAGCCCCAGCATTTT.

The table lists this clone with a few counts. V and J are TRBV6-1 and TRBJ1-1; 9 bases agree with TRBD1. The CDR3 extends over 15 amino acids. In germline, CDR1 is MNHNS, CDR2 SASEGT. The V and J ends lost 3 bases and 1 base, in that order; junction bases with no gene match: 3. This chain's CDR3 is CASSDLTGGNTEAFF. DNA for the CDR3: TGTGCCAGCAGTGACCTGACAGGGGGGAACACTGAAGCTTTCTTT.

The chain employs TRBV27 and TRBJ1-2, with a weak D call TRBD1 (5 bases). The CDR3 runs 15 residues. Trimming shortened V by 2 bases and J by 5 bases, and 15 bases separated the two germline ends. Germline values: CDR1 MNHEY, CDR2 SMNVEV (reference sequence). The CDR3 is CASSLQGKLGYGYTF. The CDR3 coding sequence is TGTGCCAGCAGTTTACAGGGAAAGTTAGGATATGGCTACACCTTC.